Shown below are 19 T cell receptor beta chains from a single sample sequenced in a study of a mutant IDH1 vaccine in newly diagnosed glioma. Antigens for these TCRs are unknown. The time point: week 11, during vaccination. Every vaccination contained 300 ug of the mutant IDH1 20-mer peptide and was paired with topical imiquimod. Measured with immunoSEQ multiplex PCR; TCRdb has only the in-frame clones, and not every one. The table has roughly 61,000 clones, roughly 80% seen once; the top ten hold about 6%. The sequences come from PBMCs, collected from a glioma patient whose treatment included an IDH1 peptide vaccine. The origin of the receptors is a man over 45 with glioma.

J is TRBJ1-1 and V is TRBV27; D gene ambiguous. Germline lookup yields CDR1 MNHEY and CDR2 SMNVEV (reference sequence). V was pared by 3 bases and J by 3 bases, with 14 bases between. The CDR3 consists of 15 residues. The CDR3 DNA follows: TGTGCCAGCAGTTTGAACAGCCGGGCTTACACTGAAGCTTTCTTT. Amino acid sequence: CASSLNSRAYTEAFF.

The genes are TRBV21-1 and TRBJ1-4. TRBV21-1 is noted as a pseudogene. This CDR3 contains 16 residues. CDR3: CASSKTVRRAGEKLFF. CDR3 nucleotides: TGTGCCAGCAGCAAGACCGTTCGTAGAGCGGGAGAAAAACTGTTTTTT.

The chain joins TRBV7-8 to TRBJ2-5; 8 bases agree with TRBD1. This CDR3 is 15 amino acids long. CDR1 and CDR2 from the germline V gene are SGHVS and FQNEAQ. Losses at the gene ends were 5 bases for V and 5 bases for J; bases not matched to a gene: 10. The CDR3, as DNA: TGTGCCAGCAGCGGAGACAGGGGAGGAAGGGAGACCCAGTACTTC. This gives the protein CASSGDRGGRETQYF.

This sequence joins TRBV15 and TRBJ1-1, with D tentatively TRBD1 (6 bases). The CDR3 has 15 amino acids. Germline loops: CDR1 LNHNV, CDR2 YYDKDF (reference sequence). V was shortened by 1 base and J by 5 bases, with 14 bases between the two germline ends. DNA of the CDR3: TGTGCCACCAGCAGAGGATCAGGGGTGGAAACTGAAGCTTTCTTT. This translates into CATSRGSGVETEAFF.

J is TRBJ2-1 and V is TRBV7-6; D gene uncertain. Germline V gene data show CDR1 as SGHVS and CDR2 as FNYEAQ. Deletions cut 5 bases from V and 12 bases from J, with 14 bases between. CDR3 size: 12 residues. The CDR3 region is CASSPMGLVQFF. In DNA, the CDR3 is TGTGCCAGCAGCCCTATGGGCCTTGTGCAGTTCTTC.

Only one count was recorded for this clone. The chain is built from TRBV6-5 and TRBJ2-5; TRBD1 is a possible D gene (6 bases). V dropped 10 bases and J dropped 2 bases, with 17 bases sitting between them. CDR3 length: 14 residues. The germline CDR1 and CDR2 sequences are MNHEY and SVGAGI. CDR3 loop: CATSLPGQQETQYF. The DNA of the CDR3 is TGTGCCACCTCCCTACCCGGACAGCAAGAGACCCAGTACTTC.

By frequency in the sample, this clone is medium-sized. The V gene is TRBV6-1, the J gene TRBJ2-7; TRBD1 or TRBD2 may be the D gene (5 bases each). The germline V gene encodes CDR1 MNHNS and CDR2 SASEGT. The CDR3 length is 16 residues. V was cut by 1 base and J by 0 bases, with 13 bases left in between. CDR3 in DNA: TGTGCCAGCAGTGAAGATAGGGGACCCAACTCCTACGAGCAGTACTTC. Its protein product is CASSEDRGPNSYEQYF.

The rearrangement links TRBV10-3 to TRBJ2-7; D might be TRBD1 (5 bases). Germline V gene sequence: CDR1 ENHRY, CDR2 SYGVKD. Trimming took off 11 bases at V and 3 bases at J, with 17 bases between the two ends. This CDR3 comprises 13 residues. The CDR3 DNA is TGTGCCGCCTCCCAGGGCACCAACTACGAGCAGTACTTC. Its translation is CAASQGTNYEQYF.

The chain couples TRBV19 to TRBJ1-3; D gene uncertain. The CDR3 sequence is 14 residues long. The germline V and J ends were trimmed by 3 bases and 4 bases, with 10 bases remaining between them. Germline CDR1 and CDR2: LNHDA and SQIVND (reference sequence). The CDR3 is CASSIGGSGNTIYF. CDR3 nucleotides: TGTGCCAGTAGTATTGGCGGTTCAGGAAACACCATATATTTT.

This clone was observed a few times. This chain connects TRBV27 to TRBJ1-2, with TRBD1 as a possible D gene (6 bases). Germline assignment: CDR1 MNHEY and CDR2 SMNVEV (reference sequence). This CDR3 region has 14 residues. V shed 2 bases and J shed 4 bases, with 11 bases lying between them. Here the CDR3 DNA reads TGTGCCAGCAGTTTAACTACAGGGAGCTATGGCTACACCTTC. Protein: CASSLTTGSYGYTF.

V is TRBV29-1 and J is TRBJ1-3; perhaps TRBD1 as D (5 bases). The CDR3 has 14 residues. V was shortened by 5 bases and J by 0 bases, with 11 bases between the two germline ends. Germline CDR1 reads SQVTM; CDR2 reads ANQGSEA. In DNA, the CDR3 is TGCAGCGTTCTCTTGGGGCACTCTGGAAACACCATATATTTT. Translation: CSVLLGHSGNTIYF.

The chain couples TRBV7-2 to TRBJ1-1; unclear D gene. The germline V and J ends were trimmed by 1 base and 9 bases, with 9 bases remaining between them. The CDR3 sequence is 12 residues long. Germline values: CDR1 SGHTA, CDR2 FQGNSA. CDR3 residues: CASSLEAGQAFF. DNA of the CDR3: TGTGCCAGCAGCTTAGAAGCGGGTCAAGCTTTCTTT. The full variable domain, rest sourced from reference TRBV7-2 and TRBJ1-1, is GAGVSQSPSNKVTEKGKDVELRCDPISGHTALYWYRQSLGQGLEFLIYFQGNSAPDKSGLPSDRFSAERTGGSVSTLTIQRTQQEDSAVYLCASSLEAGQAFFGQGTRLTVV.

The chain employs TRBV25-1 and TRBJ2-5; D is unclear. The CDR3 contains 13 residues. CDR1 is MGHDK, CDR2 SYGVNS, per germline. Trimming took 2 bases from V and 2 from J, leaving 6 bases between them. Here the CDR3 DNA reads TGTGCCAGCAGTGAAATGGCTCAAGAGACCCAGTACTTC. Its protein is CASSEMAQETQYF.

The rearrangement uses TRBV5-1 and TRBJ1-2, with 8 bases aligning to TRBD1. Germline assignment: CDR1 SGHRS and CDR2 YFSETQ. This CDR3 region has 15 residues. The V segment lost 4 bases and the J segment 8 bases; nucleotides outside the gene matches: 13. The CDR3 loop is CASSVETGDSGGYTF. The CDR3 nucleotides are TGCGCCAGCAGCGTAGAGACAGGGGACTCAGGCGGCTACACCTTC.

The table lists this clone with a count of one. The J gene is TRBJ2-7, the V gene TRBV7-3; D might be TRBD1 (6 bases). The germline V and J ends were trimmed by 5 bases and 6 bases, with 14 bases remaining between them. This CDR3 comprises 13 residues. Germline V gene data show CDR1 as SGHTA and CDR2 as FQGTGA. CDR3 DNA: TGTGCCAGCAGCACCACAGGGTCGGGCGAGCAGTACTTC. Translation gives CASSTTGSGEQYF.

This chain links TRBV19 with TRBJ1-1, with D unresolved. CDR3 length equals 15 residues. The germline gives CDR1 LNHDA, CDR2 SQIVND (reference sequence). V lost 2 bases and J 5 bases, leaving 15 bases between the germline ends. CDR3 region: CASSIRASVGTEAFF. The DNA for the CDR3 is TGTGCCAGTAGTATACGGGCGTCTGTTGGGACTGAAGCTTTCTTT.

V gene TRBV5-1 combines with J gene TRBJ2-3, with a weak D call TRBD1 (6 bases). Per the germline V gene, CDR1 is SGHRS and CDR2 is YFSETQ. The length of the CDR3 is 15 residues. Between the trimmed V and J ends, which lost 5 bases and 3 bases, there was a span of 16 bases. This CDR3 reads CASRSLGRGTDTQYF. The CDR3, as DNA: TGCGCCAGCAGAAGTTTAGGCAGGGGTACAGATACGCAGTATTTT.

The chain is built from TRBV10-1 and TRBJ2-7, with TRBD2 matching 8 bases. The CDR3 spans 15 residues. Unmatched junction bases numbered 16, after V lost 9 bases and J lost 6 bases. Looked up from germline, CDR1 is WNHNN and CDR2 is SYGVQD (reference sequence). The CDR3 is CARGAGGRQLREQYF. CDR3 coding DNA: TGCGCCAGAGGGGCGGGGGGTAGACAACTCCGCGAGCAGTACTTC.

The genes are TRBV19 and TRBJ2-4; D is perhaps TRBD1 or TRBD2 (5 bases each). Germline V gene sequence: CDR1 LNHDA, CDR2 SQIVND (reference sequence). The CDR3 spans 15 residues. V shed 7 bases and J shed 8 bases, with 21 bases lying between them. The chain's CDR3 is CASTSGGRGSDIQYF. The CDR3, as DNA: TGTGCCAGTACCTCAGGTGGTCGGGGCTCGGACATTCAGTACTTC.